This passage covers 32 T cell receptor beta chains from one sample sequenced in a study of blood T cell repertoires in COVID-19. Profiling relied on immunoSEQ multiplex PCR, and the TCRdb table lists in-frame clones only, not all of them. The sample records under 300,000 clones, 89% being singletons. The sequencing input was PBMCs or T cells enriched from blood (not recorded which). The receptors were sampled from a woman aged 60 to 75 who had recovered from COVID-19.

This clone was found once. The rearrangement links TRBV7-2 to TRBJ2-1; possibly TRBD2 for D (5 bases). Germline CDR1 and CDR2: SGHTA and FQGNSA. V was trimmed by 5 bases and J by 3 bases, leaving 14 bases between them. CDR3 length equals 15 residues. The CDR3 nucleotides read TGTGCCAGCAGCCCGAGGCCCGGAGGCTACAATGAGCAGTTCTTC. It specifies CASSPRPGGYNEQFF.

In this sample, this clone turned up once. The V call is TRBV7-9, the J call TRBJ1-2, with no clear D. The CDR3 has 14 residues. Looked up from germline, CDR1 is SEHNR and CDR2 is FQNEAQ (reference sequence). The ends were cut back, 0 bases at V and 1 base at J, with 6 bases in the middle. CDR3 coding DNA: TGTGCCAGCAGCTTAGCGGGCAGTAACTATGGCTACACCTTC. Its protein is CASSLAGSNYGYTF.

The V gene is TRBV10-3, the J gene TRBJ1-4; perhaps TRBD1 as D (6 bases). The germline V and J ends were trimmed by 5 bases and 8 bases, with 12 bases remaining between them. Germline-derived CDR1 and CDR2 are ENHRY and SYGVKD. CDR3 length equals 13 residues. The CDR3 nucleotides read TGTGCCATCAGTTCCACAGGGAGCGAAAAACTGTTTTTT. As protein: CAISSTGSEKLFF.

This clone has just one count. This sequence joins TRBV19 and TRBJ2-7; 9 nucleotides align to TRBD1. V lost 6 bases, J lost 1 base, and 7 bases stayed unmatched. Germline V gives CDR1 LNHDA, CDR2 SQIVND (reference sequence). The CDR3 consists of 15 residues. CDR3 loop: CASSLGQGKSYEQYF. The CDR3 DNA reads TGTGCCAGTAGCCTGGGACAGGGTAAATCCTACGAGCAGTACTTC.

The V and J genes are TRBV10-3 and TRBJ2-1; a possible D gene is TRBD1 (6 bases). Germline lookup yields CDR1 ENHRY and CDR2 SYGVKD. The CDR3 contains 15 residues. Trimming took 4 bases from V and 0 from J, leaving 10 bases between them. The CDR3 region has the DNA TGTGCCATCAGTGGGGACACGAGCTCCTACAATGAGCAGTTCTTC. Protein product: CAISGDTSSYNEQFF.

This clone has only a few counts. V is TRBV14 and J is TRBJ2-7; D is perhaps TRBD1 (6 bases). V lost 2 bases to trimming and J lost 2 bases, with 16 bases between them. CDR1 is SGHDN and CDR2 is FVKESK in the germline V gene. The length of the CDR3 is 16 residues. CDR3 in amino acids: CASSQFYYRDAYEQYF. The CDR3 DNA follows: TGTGCCAGCAGCCAATTTTACTACAGGGACGCCTACGAGCAGTACTTC.

The CDR3 coding sequence is TGTGCCATCAAAAGGACTAGCGGGATTACCTACAATGAGCAGTTCTTC. Amino acid sequence: CAIKRTSGITYNEQFF. The gene calls are TRBV10-3 and TRBJ2-1; TRBD2 aligns across 12 bases. The CDR3 totals 16 residues. The V gene end was trimmed by 7 bases and the J gene end by 2 bases; junction bases not matched to a gene: 6. Germline values: CDR1 ENHRY, CDR2 SYGVKD.

The gene calls are TRBV19 and TRBJ2-1; the match to TRBD2 covers 10 bases. This CDR3 region has 15 residues. The germline gives CDR1 LNHDA, CDR2 SQIVND (reference sequence). V lost 5 bases, J lost 10 bases, and 11 bases stayed unmatched. The CDR3 here is CASSPSSGGLLEQFF. In nucleotides, the CDR3 is TGTGCCAGTAGTCCATCTAGCGGGGGCCTGCTGGAGCAGTTCTTC.

The chain links TRBV19 to TRBJ1-1; TRBD1 might be the D (6 bases). Germline V lookup: CDR1 LNHDA, CDR2 SQIVND (reference sequence). CDR3 length: 16 amino acids. Trimming left V 7 bases short and J 6 bases short, with 24 bases between. Here the CDR3 DNA reads TGTGCCAGTACCCCCATTGATCGGACAGTACGTCCTGAAGCTTTCTTT. It codes for CASTPIDRTVRPEAFF.

This chain uses TRBV29-1 with TRBJ2-1; TRBD1 agrees at 10 bases. The CDR3 has 14 amino acids. CDR1 and CDR2 from the germline V gene are SQVTM and ANQGSEA. Trimming took 4 bases from V and 4 from J; bases not matched to a gene: 4. The DNA of the CDR3 is TGCAGCGTTGGACAGGGGGCTGATTACAATGAGCAGTTCTTC. As protein: CSVGQGADYNEQFF.

The chain couples TRBV15 to TRBJ1-5; D ambiguous. Germline V gives CDR1 LNHNV, CDR2 YYDKDF (reference sequence). V was trimmed by 2 bases and J by 4 bases, leaving 3 bases between them. The CDR3 is made up of 12 amino acids. CDR3 amino acids: CATSRPNQPQHF. The CDR3 bases are TGTGCCACCAGCAGACCGAATCAGCCCCAGCATTTT.

This chain connects TRBV24-1 to TRBJ1-2; the match to TRBD1 covers 8 bases. CDR3 length: 13 amino acids. V shed 9 bases and J 4 bases; nucleotides not matched to a gene: 6. Germline V gives CDR1 KGHDR, CDR2 SFDVKD. The CDR3 DNA sequence: TGTGCCACCTCAGGGGGCGAAGGCTATGGCTACACCTTC. Amino acids: CATSGGEGYGYTF.

The chain carries TRBV4-1 and TRBJ1-4; no definite D call. The CDR3 contains 14 residues. Trimming removed 0 bases from V and 6 bases from J, with 8 bases in between. The germline CDR1 and CDR2 sequences are MGHRA and YSYEKL. CDR3 residues: CASSQEANYEKLFF. The CDR3, as DNA: TGCGCCAGCAGCCAAGAGGCCAATTATGAAAAACTGTTTTTT.

The chain couples TRBV5-1 to TRBJ2-1; TRBD2 agrees at 11 bases. With V trimmed by 4 bases and J by 7 bases, 7 bases remained unmatched. The CDR3 length is 15 residues. Germline V CDR1 and CDR2: SGHRS, YFSETQ. The CDR3 reads CASSPLAGETNEQFF. The DNA of the CDR3 is TGCGCCAGCAGCCCACTAGCGGGAGAGACTAATGAGCAGTTCTTC. Supplemented by reference TRBV5-1 and TRBJ2-1, the full variable domain reads KAGVTQTPRYLIKTRGQQVTLSCSPISGHRSVSWYQQTPGQGLQFLFEYFSETQRNKGNFPGRFSGRQFSNSRSEMNVSTLELGDSALYLCASSPLAGETNEQFFGPGTRLTVL.

This clone was seen only once. V and J are TRBV30 and TRBJ1-1; D gene ambiguous. The germline V and J ends were trimmed by 0 bases and 7 bases, with 18 bases remaining between them. Germline V lookup: CDR1 GTSNPN, CDR2 SVGIG (reference sequence). The CDR3 runs 15 residues. This chain's CDR3 is CAWSVGSGRVNEAFF. CDR3 DNA sequence: TGTGCCTGGAGTGTAGGGAGTGGTAGAGTTAATGAAGCTTTCTTT.

This chain connects TRBV15 to TRBJ1-1; perhaps TRBD1 as D (6 bases). In germline, CDR1 is LNHNV, CDR2 YYDKDF (reference sequence). With 1 base removed from V and 4 bases from J, the gap between germline ends came to 22 bases. The CDR3 is 18 amino acids. This chain's CDR3 is CATSRGHGTGFWGTEAFF. The CDR3 DNA sequence: TGTGCCACCAGCAGAGGGCACGGAACAGGGTTCTGGGGCACTGAAGCTTTCTTT.

About this clone: The sample carries other DNA sequences with the same CDR3. J is TRBJ2-2 and V is TRBV24-1; 7 positions agree with TRBD1. CDR1 is KGHDR, CDR2 SFDVKD, per germline. The CDR3 is made up of 13 amino acids. The V and J ends lost 8 bases and 8 bases, in that order; junction bases with no gene match: 7. In DNA, the CDR3 is TGTGCCACCACACAGGGGTCGACTGGGGAGCTGTTTTTT. It translates to CATTQGSTGELFF.

This clone has only a few counts. The chain has TRBV7-2 and TRBJ1-2, with D possibly matching TRBD1 (5 bases). CDR3 length equals 15 residues. Trimming pared 5 bases from V and 8 bases from J, leaving 21 bases between. The germline CDR1 and CDR2 sequences are SGHTA and FQGNSA. CDR3 nucleotides: TGTGCCAGCAGCCCACGGGGGTCCCCTCTATCCGGCTACACCTTC. Its protein product is CASSPRGSPLSGYTF.

The CDR3 is CASSPRTSGRGSYNEQFF. DNA for the CDR3: TGTGCCAGCTCACCCCGGACTAGCGGGAGGGGCTCCTACAATGAGCAGTTCTTC. This rearrangement joins TRBV18 to TRBJ2-1; 15 nucleotides align to TRBD2. After removal of 3 bases from V and 0 bases from J, the junction contained 3 bases not matched to a gene. This CDR3 is built from 18 residues. Germline V gene data show CDR1 as KGHSH and CDR2 as LQKENI.

J is TRBJ1-1 and V is TRBV10-1, with 8 positions matching TRBD1. The CDR3 runs 12 residues. CDR1 and CDR2 (germline): WNHNN, SYGVQD (reference sequence). The J segment lost 8 bases and the V segment lost 6 bases, leaving 5 bases of the junction unmatched. CDR3 region: CASRPDRGEAFF. In DNA, the CDR3 is TGCGCCAGCAGACCCGACAGGGGAGAAGCTTTCTTT.

The chain joins TRBV4-2 to TRBJ2-2; TRBD2 might be the D (6 bases). The CDR3 spans 15 residues. Germline loops: CDR1 LGHNA, CDR2 YNFKEQ. V was trimmed by 0 bases and J by 9 bases, leaving 14 bases between them. The CDR3 loop is CASSQDLSGSRELFF. CDR3 bases: TGTGCCAGCAGCCAAGATCTTTCCGGGAGCAGGGAGCTGTTTTTT.

The rearrangement joins TRBV11-2 to TRBJ1-5, with D possibly being TRBD1 (5 bases). CDR3 length: 14 residues. With 1 base removed from V and 7 bases from J, the gap between germline ends came to 11 bases. Germline loops: CDR1 SGHAT, CDR2 FQNNGV. CDR3 sequence (DNA): TGTGCCAGCAGCTTAGTCAGGGTAGGCCAGCCCCAGCATTTT. Amino acids: CASSLVRVGQPQHF. The complete variable domain, with remaining parts taken from reference TRBV11-2 and TRBJ1-5, reads EAGVAQSPRYKIIEKRQSVAFWCNPISGHATLYWYQQILGQGPKLLIQFQNNGVVDDSQLPKDRFSAERLKGVDSTLKIQPAKLEDSAVYLCASSLVRVGQPQHFGDGTRLSIL.

V gene TRBV3-1 (or the pseudogene TRBV3-2) combines with J gene TRBJ2-5; 8 bases line up with TRBD2. The CDR3 contains 15 residues. The germline gives CDR1 LGHDT, CDR2 YNNKEL (reference sequence). J lost 4 bases, V lost 4 bases, and 8 bases had no gene match. CDR3 sequence (DNA): TGTGCCAGCAGCCGAGCGGGAGTAGGTGGAGAGACCCAGTACTTC. Amino acids: CASSRAGVGGETQYF.

Only one count was recorded for this clone. V gene TRBV5-4 combines with J gene TRBJ2-5; 7 bases are a match to TRBD2. J lost 5 bases, V lost 3 bases, and 13 bases had no gene match. Germline V gene lookup returns CDR1 SGHNT and CDR2 YYREEE (reference sequence). This CDR3 is built from 16 residues. This CDR3 reads CASSSRSEGAGETQYF. The CDR3 bases are TGTGCCAGCAGCTCCCGGTCGGAGGGAGCGGGGGAGACCCAGTACTTC.

J is TRBJ2-2 and V is TRBV5-1; TRBD2 aligns across 8 bases. V was clipped by 5 bases and J by 1 base; unmatched bases: 4. This CDR3 comprises 15 residues. Germline V gene lookup returns CDR1 SGHRS and CDR2 YFSETQ. Here the CDR3 DNA reads TGCGCCAGCAGACAGCGGGGGCAGAACACCGGGGAGCTGTTTTTT. As protein: CASRQRGQNTGELFF.

This clone occurred once. This sequence joins TRBV23-1 and TRBJ1-4, with D possibly TRBD1 on 5 matching bases. TRBV23-1 is sorted into the ORF group, with uncertain function. V lost 4 bases and J 7 bases, leaving 10 bases between the germline ends. CDR3 length: 13 amino acids. In DNA form, the CDR3 reads TGCGCCAGCAGTCGCGCGGGGGGTGAAAAACTGTTTTTT. Protein sequence: CASSRAGGEKLFF.

The CDR3 here is CASSQDLQGGNTIYF. CDR3 nucleotide sequence: TGTGCCAGCAGCCAAGACCTACAGGGTGGAAACACCATATATTTT. The chain recombines TRBV4-2 with TRBJ1-3; a possible D gene is TRBD1 (6 bases). Germline V gene lookup returns CDR1 LGHNA and CDR2 YNFKEQ. This CDR3 is 15 amino acids long. V lost 0 bases to trimming and J lost 3 bases, with 9 bases between them.

This chain uses TRBV21-1 with TRBJ1-2. TRBV21-1 is assigned pseudogene status. The CDR3 covers 15 residues. For the CDR3, the DNA is TGTGCCAGCAGCCAAGGGGGAGGGGCCCACTATGGCTACACCTTC. This gives the protein CASSQGGGAHYGYTF.

This chain connects TRBV7-3 to TRBJ2-7, with D possibly being TRBD2 (6 bases). The CDR3 spans 15 residues. With 5 bases removed from V and 2 bases from J, the gap between germline ends came to 16 bases. Germline CDR1 reads SGHTA; CDR2 reads FQGTGA. Here the CDR3 DNA reads TGTGCCAGCAGCCCGTCGGGACTCTCGACCTACGAGCAGTACTTC. As protein: CASSPSGLSTYEQYF.

This clone was observed a single time. The chain links TRBV6-5 to TRBJ1-4, with a possible D match to TRBD1 (6 bases). The V gene lost 2 bases and the J gene lost 8 bases, with 15 bases spanning the gap. The germline V gene has CDR1 MNHEY and CDR2 SVGAGI. This CDR3 region has 15 residues. CDR3 DNA sequence: TGTGCCAGCAGTTACATCGCCAGGGGTAGGGAAAAACTGTTTTTT. Its protein is CASSYIARGREKLFF.

V gene TRBV28 combines with J gene TRBJ2-7, with TRBD2 matching over 8 bases. In germline, CDR1 is MDHEN, CDR2 SYDVKM. J gave up 5 bases and V 2 bases, and 11 bases lay outside the gene matches. The CDR3 runs 16 residues. The CDR3 DNA reads TGTGCCAGCAGTTTAAGGCCGGGAGGGACTAGGCACGAGCAGTACTTC. Residues: CASSLRPGGTRHEQYF.

This clone was seen once. V is TRBV6-5 and J is TRBJ2-1; D perhaps matches TRBD1 (7 bases). The CDR3 totals 14 residues. Germline loops: CDR1 MNHEY, CDR2 SVGAGI. Trimming pared 7 bases from V and 10 bases from J, leaving 20 bases between. The CDR3 nucleotides read TGTGCCAGCACCCAGGACAGGCGACGGGAGGAGCAGTTCTTC. Translating gives CASTQDRRREEQFF.